This is a list of T cell receptor beta chains from one sample in a study of human T cells and chemical hapten exposure. TCRdb redid the calling of the RACE reads with MiXCR, one entry per CDR3 protein. The data show roughly 180,000 distinct CDR3 sequences, around 24% seen once. The sequencing here drew on whole blood, taken in connection with sensitization to the hapten diphenylcyclopropenone (DPC). The receptors shown here come from a woman aged 45-65 years with alopecia areata. Some clones in this sample may be carry-over from other donors' samples. The CDR3 runs from the conserved cysteine through the conserved F or W. A D gene is named only where the DNA matches it firmly. Size is stated for part of the rows, as once, few or many counts, or as a class when the clone is expanded.

TGTGCCAGCAGCCAAGACATCGGCCCATTAGAGGCTGAAGCTTTCTTT,CASSQDIGPLEAEAFF,TRBV3-1,-,TRBJ1-1,16,-
TGCGCCAGCAGCCCATCGCTGGACCACTACAATGAGCAGTTCTTC,CASSPSLDHYNEQFF,TRBV5-1,-,TRBJ2-1,15,-
TGTGCCAGCAGTGACAGGCCTACCTCGGGAGCTTTCTTT,CASSDRPTSGAFF,TRBV2,-,TRBJ1-1,13,-
TGTGCCAGCAGCAACAAATCCGAGTTACATTTGAACACTGAAGCTTTCTTT,CASSNKSELHLNTEAFF,TRBV21-1,-,TRBJ1-1,17,-
TGCAGTGCTAGTCCCCGGGACAGACCTTACGAGCAGTACTTC,CSASPRDRPYEQYF,TRBV20-1,TRBD1,TRBJ2-7,14,many
TGTGCCAGCAGTTTATCCCCCACACAGGGCTATGGCTACACCTTC,CASSLSPTQGYGYTF,TRBV27,-,TRBJ1-2,15,few
TGTGCCAGCAGTTACTCCAGCCGCGGTCAAGAGACCCAGTACTTC,CASSYSSRGQETQYF,TRBV6-2/TRBV6-3,-,TRBJ2-5,15,few
TGTGCCAGCAGCTTAGTTGGGCTAGCGGGAGTCTCCTACAATGAGCAGTTCTTC,CASSLVGLAGVSYNEQFF,TRBV7-2,TRBD2,TRBJ2-1,18,-
TGTGCCAGCAGTTTGGGCGGTTCGATGACTGAAGCTTTCTTT,CASSLGGSMTEAFF,TRBV12-3/TRBV12-4,-,TRBJ1-1,14,-
TGCAGTGCTGGCCCGTTGTCTGCCAAAAACATTCAGTACTTC,CSAGPLSAKNIQYF,TRBV20-1,-,TRBJ2-4,14,few
TGTGCCAGCAGTTCCCGTCTTGGACAGGGGGATGGCTACACCTTC,CASSSRLGQGDGYTF,TRBV27,TRBD1,TRBJ1-2,15,few
TGCGCCAGCAGACTTGCCGGGACAGGGGGCCTCGATACGCAGTATTTT,CASRLAGTGGLDTQYF,TRBV5-1,TRBD1,TRBJ2-3,16,-
TGTGCCAGCAGCGCCGGACAGGTTAACACTGAAGCTTTCTTT,CASSAGQVNTEAFF,TRBV9,TRBD1,TRBJ1-1,14,-
TGTGCCAGCAGCTTAAGGGGAACGACTAGCACAGATACGCAGTATTTT,CASSLRGTTSTDTQYF,TRBV7-2,-,TRBJ2-3,16,-
TGTGCCAGCAGTTGGACAGGGAAGGGCGAGCAGTACTTC,CASSWTGKGEQYF,TRBV27,TRBD1,TRBJ2-7,13,few
TGCAGCGTTGAGGGGACGTCAACGGATTGGTACCAAGAGACCCAGTACTTC,CSVEGTSTDWYQETQYF,TRBV29-1,-,TRBJ2-5,17,-
TGCAGCGTTGCCATACCGAACACTGAAGCTTTCTTT,CSVAIPNTEAFF,TRBV29-1,-,TRBJ1-1,12,-
TGCAGCGTTGAAGGGGGGGTAGGGACGCCCTACAATGAGCAGTTCTTC,CSVEGGVGTPYNEQFF,TRBV29-1,-,TRBJ2-1,16,-
TGCAGCGTGGCCATCGGGGGAAACACAGATACGCAGTATTTT,CSVAIGGNTDTQYF,TRBV29-1,-,TRBJ2-3,14,-
TGTGCCAGCAGTAGGGCTAGCGGAACCTACAATGAGCAGTTCTTC,CASSRASGTYNEQFF,TRBV25-1,TRBD2,TRBJ2-1,15,-
TGTGCCAGCAGCAAGGAGGGACAGAGCTACGAGCAGTACTTC,CASSKEGQSYEQYF,TRBV21-1,-,TRBJ2-7,14,medium-sized
TGCAGTGGGGCACGCGGAGGGTCCTCCTACGAGCAGTACTTC,CSGARGGSSYEQYF,TRBV20-1,-,TRBJ2-7,14,few
TGTGCCAGCAGCCGGACAGGGGACCCGGTAGGGGAGCTGTTTTTT,CASSRTGDPVGELFF,TRBV2,TRBD1,TRBJ2-2,15,-
TGCGCCAGCAGCTTGAGCCTAGACACTGAAGCTTTCTTT,CASSLSLDTEAFF,TRBV5-1,-,TRBJ1-1,13,-
TGCAGCGTTAGGGAGGTCGGGGAGCTGTTTTTT,CSVREVGELFF,TRBV29-1,-,TRBJ2-2,11,-
TGCTCGGGAGTTCGGGCAGATACGCAGTATTTT,CSGVRADTQYF,TRBV29-1,-,TRBJ2-3,11,few
TGTGCCAGCAGTCTTAAAGGCGGCCAAGAGACCCAGTACTTC,CASSLKGGQETQYF,TRBV7-9,-,TRBJ2-5,14,-
TGCAGCGTTGGACAGGCTACTGGAAACACCATATATTTT,CSVGQATGNTIYF,TRBV29-1,-,TRBJ1-3,13,-